This passage covers 18 T cell receptor beta chains from one sample sequenced in a study of OX40 agonist ivuxolimab in advanced cancers. Sequencing was performed with immunoSEQ multiplex PCR; in TCRdb, only in-frame clones are kept and a portion is missing. The sample yields approximately 97,000 clones, 80% to 90% seen once. Material: CD4+ or CD8+ T cells sorted from blood, obtained in a trial of the OX40 agonist ivuxolimab. The origin of the receptors is an adult with an advanced solid tumor such as melanoma, head and neck, liver or kidney cancer.

The chain uses TRBV18 and TRBJ2-1, with 7 bases identical to TRBD1. CDR3 length: 13 amino acids. Trimming took 3 bases from V and 4 from J; bases not matched to a gene: 0. CDR1 and CDR2 (germline): KGHSH, LQKENI. CDR3 amino acids: CASSPGQYNEQFF. CDR3 nucleotide sequence: TGTGCCAGCTCACCGGGACAGTACAATGAGCAGTTCTTC.

This chain uses TRBV30 with TRBJ1-2; D unresolved. Germline V gives CDR1 GTSNPN, CDR2 SVGIG (reference sequence). There are 13 residues in the CDR3. V lost 4 bases and J lost 0, with 9 bases in between. Here the CDR3 DNA reads TGTGCCTGGATCTGGGGTTCTAACTATGGCTACACCTTC. This codes for CAWIWGSNYGYTF.

CDR3 nucleotide sequence: TGTGCCAGCAGTAGGGGGACAGGGAACACTGAAGCTTTCTTT. Translated, it gives CASSRGTGNTEAFF. The chain has TRBV7-6 and TRBJ1-1; 8 bases are a match to TRBD1. Per the germline V gene, CDR1 is SGHVS and CDR2 is FNYEAQ. This CDR3 contains 14 residues. Germline trimming cut 6 bases from V and 1 base from J; bases unmatched to any gene: 4. Together with reference TRBV7-6 and TRBJ1-1, the CDR3 gives the full variable domain: GAGVSQSPRYKVTKRGQDVALRCDPISGHVSLYWYRQALGQGPEFLTYFNYEAQQDKSGLPNDRFSAERPEGSISTLTIQRTEQRDSAMYRCASSRGTGNTEAFFGQGTRLTVV.

J is TRBJ2-5 and V is TRBV14, with 7 nucleotides matching TRBD2. From germline, CDR1 is SGHDN and CDR2 FVKESK. The V and J ends lost 1 base and 2 bases, in that order; junction bases with no gene match: 10. CDR3 size: 17 residues. For the CDR3, the DNA is TGTGCCAGCAGCCAAGCTGAAACGACTAGCTTACAAGAGACCCAGTACTTC. This sequence encodes CASSQAETTSLQETQYF. Together with reference TRBV14 and TRBJ2-5, the CDR3 gives the full variable domain: EAGVTQFPSHSVIEKGQTVTLRCDPISGHDNLYWYRRVMGKEIKFLLHFVKESKQDESGMPNNRFLAERTGGTYSTLKVQPAELEDSGVYFCASSQAETTSLQETQYFGPGTRLLVL.

This sequence joins TRBV25-1 and TRBJ2-1; 13 bases fit TRBD2. The J segment lost 2 bases and the V segment lost 3 bases, leaving 4 bases of the junction unmatched. The germline V gene has CDR1 MGHDK and CDR2 SYGVNS. This CDR3 spans 17 amino acids. CDR3 sequence: CASSDTSGRAPYNEQFF. CDR3 bases: TGTGCCAGCAGTGATACTAGCGGGAGGGCCCCCTACAATGAGCAGTTCTTC.

V usage is TRBV27 and J usage is TRBJ2-7; TRBD1 matches 10 bases. V lost 4 bases, J lost 5 bases, and 8 bases stayed unmatched. From germline, CDR1 is MNHEY and CDR2 SMNVEV (reference sequence). CDR3 length: 15 residues. This CDR3 is CASSSPRGQGHEQYF. The CDR3 bases are TGTGCCAGCAGTTCGCCCCGGGGACAGGGGCACGAGCAGTACTTC.

The chain has TRBV29-1 and TRBJ2-1, with D uncertain. Germline CDR1 SQVTM, CDR2 ANQGSEA. CDR3 size: 12 residues. V was cut by 4 bases and J by 9 bases, with 13 bases left in between. In nucleotides, the CDR3 is TGCAGCGTTGCGTTATTGAAAGGTGAGCAGTTCTTC. Protein: CSVALLKGEQFF.

This clone is deemed medium-sized. The V gene is TRBV14, the J gene TRBJ2-7; D is unclear. V lost 4 bases, J lost 3 bases, and 7 bases lay in between. CDR3 length equals 12 residues. Germline V lookup: CDR1 SGHDN, CDR2 FVKESK. CDR3 sequence reads: CASSPAHYEQYF. The DNA for the CDR3 is TGTGCCAGCAGCCCCGCCCACTACGAGCAGTACTTC.

The rearrangement joins TRBV29-1 to TRBJ2-7; D may be TRBD1 or TRBD2 (5 bases each). Germline V gives CDR1 SQVTM, CDR2 ANQGSEA. CDR3 length equals 12 residues. CDR3 residues: CSSRGPSDEQYF. The CDR3 DNA sequence: TGCAGTTCGAGGGGACCCTCGGACGAGCAGTACTTC.

This chain uses TRBV6-1 with TRBJ2-1; D is possibly TRBD1 (6 bases). V was clipped by 1 base and J by 10 bases, with 17 bases between them. The germline V gene has CDR1 MNHNS and CDR2 SASEGT. CDR3 length equals 15 residues. CDR3 in DNA: TGTGCCAGCAGTGAAGTTACAGGGTCGGCGAGGGAGCAGTTCTTC. It encodes CASSEVTGSAREQFF.

This clone was counted only a few times. The chain combines TRBV11-2 with TRBJ2-7; the D gene is possibly TRBD2 (6 bases). CDR1 SGHAT and CDR2 FQNNGV come from the germline V gene. V was shortened by 2 bases and J by 3 bases, with 14 bases between the two germline ends. The CDR3 runs to 15 residues. The CDR3 bases are TGTGCCAGCAGCTTAAACCGGGAGAGCCGCTACGAGCAGTACTTC. Its protein is CASSLNRESRYEQYF. The full variable domain, with the rest looked up from reference TRBV11-2 and TRBJ2-7, is EAGVAQSPRYKIIEKRQSVAFWCNPISGHATLYWYQQILGQGPKLLIQFQNNGVVDDSQLPKDRFSAERLKGVDSTLKIQPAKLEDSAVYLCASSLNRESRYEQYFGPGTRLTVT.

The CDR3 region has the DNA TGCGCCAGCAGCTTTTCAATTAGAGCAACTAATGAAAAACTGTTTTTT. It codes for CASSFSIRATNEKLFF. This chain links TRBV5-1 with TRBJ1-4; D unresolved. The germline V and J ends were trimmed by 2 bases and 0 bases, with 11 bases remaining between them. The CDR3 spans 16 residues. The germline CDR1 and CDR2 sequences are SGHRS and YFSETQ.

This rearrangement joins TRBV10-3 to TRBJ2-6; D not resolved. CDR3 length equals 14 residues. Germline-derived CDR1 and CDR2 are ENHRY and SYGVKD. The V end lost 6 bases, the J end lost 4 bases, and 10 bases lay between the germline ends. The CDR3 reads CAIRADGGANVLTF. As DNA, the CDR3 is TGTGCCATCAGGGCCGATGGAGGGGCCAACGTCCTGACTTTC.

This chain links TRBV27 with TRBJ2-3, with 9 bases aligning to TRBD1. In germline, CDR1 is MNHEY, CDR2 SMNVEV (reference sequence). The CDR3 is 16 residues long. Germline trimming cut 2 bases from V and 7 bases from J; bases unmatched to any gene: 10. The CDR3 DNA is TGTGCCAGCAGTTTAGGTTCAACAGGGGGCTTTAATACGCAGTATTTT. It yields the protein CASSLGSTGGFNTQYF.

This rearrangement joins TRBV10-2 to TRBJ1-6; D uncertain. Germline V gene lookup returns CDR1 WSHSY and CDR2 SAAADI. The V end lost 5 bases, the J end lost 0 bases, and 11 bases lay between the germline ends. The length of the CDR3 is 16 residues. The CDR3 reads CASSSGPFSYNSPLHF. The CDR3 DNA follows: TGCGCCAGCAGTTCCGGGCCCTTCTCCTATAATTCACCCCTCCACTTT.

This clone was observed a few times. This chain uses TRBV5-1 with TRBJ2-7; D is uncertain. The V and J ends lost 4 bases and 4 bases respectively, with 12 bases between them. Germline assignment: CDR1 SGHRS and CDR2 YFSETQ. This CDR3 contains 13 residues. The CDR3 DNA sequence: TGCGCCAGCAGCCCCGGGCCTCGATACGAGCAGTACTTC. Its protein product is CASSPGPRYEQYF.

The chain employs TRBV18 and TRBJ1-3; no clear D gene. V was pared by 3 bases and J by 4 bases, with 16 bases between. The CDR3 consists of 16 residues. Germline lookup yields CDR1 KGHSH and CDR2 LQKENI. The CDR3 DNA reads TGTGCCAGCTCACCGTTTATAGGGCCTGGGGGAAACACCATATATTTT. As protein: CASSPFIGPGGNTIYF.

The V and J genes are TRBV4-1 and TRBJ2-1; D gene uncertain. CDR3 size: 12 residues. The germline V and J ends were trimmed by 2 bases and 6 bases, with 5 bases remaining between them. Germline assignment: CDR1 MGHRA and CDR2 YSYEKL. The CDR3 nucleotides are TGCGCCAGCAGCCAACTCAGCAATGAGCAGTTCTTC. Translation: CASSQLSNEQFF.